This record looks at one TCR beta chain sequence and its context. This specimen belongs to a study of blood T cell repertoires in COVID-19. Study-wide context: Specimens from acute and convalescent COVID-19 originated in the United States, Italy and Spain. Sources were T cells, B-cell-depleted T cells, or PBMCs; the material itself was cDNA or gDNA.

Authors' methods: Estimation of nucleated cell counts was performed using reference gene primer amplification. Clones were sequenced by immunoSEQ multiplex PCR, and TCRdb holds only the in-frame ones, with some missing. That table supplies the V and J calls and clone size; D and trimming were determined from the DNA. The sample consists of around 100,000 clones, about four fifths of them appearing once. This CDR3 spans 14 amino acids. Trimming took 8 bases from V and 4 from J; bases not matched to a gene: 7. Germline loops: CDR1 SGHTA, CDR2 FQGNSA. The sequence was obtained from a woman aged 80 or older with active or convalescent COVID-19. The chain is built from TRBV7-2 and TRBJ2-7; 11 bases fit TRBD2. Sequences were obtained from peripheral blood. The CDR3 DNA reads TGTGCCAGCGATATGGGACTAGCGGTTTACGAGCAGTACTTC. This sequence encodes CASDMGLAVYEQYF.